Below, 14 T cell receptor beta chains from the same sample are listed, as sequenced in a study of T cell changes during pregnancy in multiple sclerosis. Generated by immunoSEQ multiplex PCR, the TCRdb table keeps only in-frame clones and is missing some. The sample has some 99,000 clones, about 90% seen once. The sample here was peripheral blood, taken after pregnancy. The receptors were sampled from a female donor in good health, enrolled as a control in a pregnancy study.

The CDR3 DNA follows: TGTGCCAGCTCACCACCGAACAGACCAGATACGCAGTATTTT. Protein product: CASSPPNRPDTQYF. The J gene is TRBJ2-3, the V gene TRBV18; no definite D call. This CDR3 is 14 amino acids long. CDR1 and CDR2 (germline): KGHSH, LQKENI. Trimming removed 0 bases at V and 4 bases at J, with 8 bases between. The whole variable domain, remainder taken from reference TRBV18 and TRBJ2-3, is NAGVMQNPRHLVRRRGQEARLRCSPMKGHSHVYWYRQLPEEGLKFMVYLQKENIIDESGMPKERFSAEFPKEGPSILRIQQVVRGDSAAYFCASSPPNRPDTQYFGPGTRLTVL.

The CDR3 is CASSVGSGGPYEQFF. CDR3 in DNA: TGTGCCAGCAGCGTAGGGTCGGGGGGGCCCTATGAGCAGTTCTTC. The J gene is TRBJ2-1, the V gene TRBV9; TRBD2 agrees at 8 bases. Germline trimming cut 0 bases from V and 8 bases from J; bases unmatched to any gene: 7. CDR1 is SGDLS, CDR2 YYNGEE, per germline. The CDR3 contains 15 residues.

The rearrangement links TRBV29-1 to TRBJ2-1; 14 bases align to TRBD2. This CDR3 spans 17 amino acids. Germline CDR1 reads SQVTM; CDR2 reads ANQGSEA. V lost 6 bases and J lost 9; bases outside the gene matches: 16. This CDR3 reads CSVEPGQGTSGSGEQFF. As DNA, the CDR3 is TGCAGCGTGGAACCGGGACAGGGGACTAGCGGGAGCGGTGAGCAGTTCTTC.

The chain is built from TRBV7-2 and TRBJ2-3; 8 bases agree with TRBD2. Looked up from germline, CDR1 is SGHTA and CDR2 is FQGNSA. The CDR3 runs 17 residues. CDR3 sequence reads: CATITSGPHGGTDTQYF. The CDR3 DNA follows: TGTGCAACCATAACTAGCGGCCCCCATGGGGGCACAGATACGCAGTATTTT.

This clone came up once. The V gene is TRBV11-3, the J gene TRBJ2-7; 12 nucleotides align to TRBD2. The germline V gene has CDR1 SGHNT and CDR2 YENEEA. This CDR3 spans 14 amino acids. After removal of 5 bases from V and 4 bases from J, the junction contained 3 bases not matched to a gene. The CDR3 loop reads CASSPTSGGYEQYF. CDR3 sequence (DNA): TGTGCCAGCAGCCCGACTAGCGGGGGTTACGAGCAGTACTTC.

The V call is TRBV5-4, the J call TRBJ2-2; D remains unclear. V was pared by 3 bases and J by 1 base, with 10 bases between. The germline V gene encodes CDR1 SGHNT and CDR2 YYREEE (reference sequence). There are 15 residues in the CDR3. The CDR3 here is CASSWNSQNTGELFF. The DNA for the CDR3 is TGTGCCAGCAGCTGGAACAGCCAGAACACCGGGGAGCTGTTTTTT.

The chain uses TRBV10-3 and TRBJ2-3; the D gene is possibly TRBD2 (6 bases). This CDR3 is 15 amino acids long. The V gene lost 6 bases and the J gene lost 3 bases, with 16 bases spanning the gap. CDR1 ENHRY and CDR2 SYGVKD come from the germline V gene. CDR3 nucleotides: TGTGCCATCAGAGAGACTAGTTTCCGTACAGATACGCAGTATTTT. Amino acids: CAIRETSFRTDTQYF.

The V gene is TRBV30, the J gene TRBJ1-1, with D unresolved. This CDR3 is built from 13 residues. Looked up from germline, CDR1 is GTSNPN and CDR2 is SVGIG (reference sequence). The germline V and J ends were trimmed by 8 bases and 6 bases, with 19 bases remaining between them. In DNA form, the CDR3 reads TGTGCCCAAGGGTACGGGGTCATGGCTGAAGCTTTCTTT. It translates to CAQGYGVMAEAFF.

The V and J genes are TRBV2 and TRBJ1-5; D not certain. This CDR3 is built from 15 residues. CDR1 is SNHLY and CDR2 is FYNNEI in the germline V gene. Deletions cut 4 bases from V and 4 bases from J, with 14 bases between. DNA for the CDR3: TGTGCCAGCAGTGCGGGAGGGATGAGAAATCAGCCCCAGCATTTT. Protein: CASSAGGMRNQPQHF.

This clone is a singleton in its sample. CDR3 nucleotide sequence: TGTGCCAGCAGTTACTCGTTGCGGGGGCCCTACGAGCAGTACTTC. Protein product: CASSYSLRGPYEQYF. The gene calls are TRBV6-5 and TRBJ2-7; D perhaps matches TRBD2 (7 bases). Germline-derived CDR1 and CDR2 are MNHEY and SVGAGI. The ends were cut back, 0 bases at V and 2 bases at J, with 11 bases in the middle. CDR3 length: 15 residues.

The rearrangement links TRBV28 to TRBJ2-3; no reliable D call. Germline lookup yields CDR1 MDHEN and CDR2 SYDVKM. The V gene lost 6 bases and the J gene lost 1 base, with 8 bases spanning the gap. There are 13 residues in the CDR3. The CDR3 nucleotides read TGTGCCAGCAGGAACGGTGGCACAGATACGCAGTATTTT. The encoded protein is CASRNGGTDTQYF.

The CDR3 protein is CASSPLGMNTEAFF. The CDR3 DNA reads TGTGCCAGTAGCCCCCTCGGGATGAACACTGAAGCTTTCTTT. The genes are TRBV19 and TRBJ1-1; D remains unclear. Per germline, CDR1 LNHDA and CDR2 SQIVND (reference sequence). CDR3 length equals 14 residues. Trimming stripped 6 bases from V and 0 bases from J, with 11 bases between. Together with reference TRBV19 and TRBJ1-1, the CDR3 gives the full variable domain: DGGITQSPKYLFRKEGQNVTLSCEQNLNHDAMYWYRQDPGQGLRLIYYSQIVNDFQKGDIAEGYSVSREKKESFPLTVTSAQKNPTAFYLCASSPLGMNTEAFFGQGTRLTVV.

The chain carries TRBV27 and TRBJ1-5, with 10 bases lining up with TRBD1. V lost 6 bases, J lost 6 bases, and 8 bases stayed unmatched. Germline-derived CDR1 and CDR2 are MNHEY and SMNVEV (reference sequence). This CDR3 has 15 amino acids. The CDR3 region has the DNA TGTGCCAGCAGCCGGGGACAGGGGTCGGCTCAGCCCCAGCATTTT. Protein: CASSRGQGSAQPQHF.

The CDR3 DNA follows: TGTGCCAGCAGTTCCCGAACCAACTACTACGAGCAGTACTTC. Translating gives CASSSRTNYYEQYF. The V call is TRBV6-6, the J call TRBJ2-7; D call uncertain. Germline V gene data show CDR1 as MNHNY and CDR2 as SVGAGI (reference sequence). The CDR3 is made up of 14 amino acids. Trimming left V 4 bases short and J 3 bases short, with 13 bases between.